The subject of this entry is one T cell receptor (beta chain). Its antigen remains unidentified. The data belong to a study of OX40 agonist ivuxolimab in advanced cancers. On the study more broadly: Dosing consisted of intravenous ivuxolimab at 0.01 to 10 mg/kg every 2 weeks. Averaging 60 years in age, with a range of about 23 to 85, the cohort was approximately 84% male.

The CDR3 is made up of 16 amino acids. CDR1 is SGHDT and CDR2 is YYEEEE in the germline V gene. The germline V and J ends were trimmed by 0 bases and 3 bases, with 14 bases remaining between them. Study-level points and caveats: Both CD4+ and CD8+ T cell populations in blood had undergone clonal expansion by week 6 at 0.1 to 3.0 mg/kg.

This table comes from immunoSEQ multiplex PCR, and its TCRdb copy is limited to in-frame clones, with some not included. The sample records 75,000 to 100,000 clones, around 90% being singletons. The specimen comprised CD4+ or CD8+ T cells sorted from blood, sampled in a trial of the OX40 agonist ivuxolimab. The source is an adult with an advanced solid tumor such as melanoma, head and neck, liver or kidney cancer. V and J are TRBV5-6 and TRBJ2-3; unclear D gene. The CDR3 nucleotides are TGTGCCAGCAGCTTGGCCGCCGGTACGCGTACAGATACGCAGTATTTT. As protein: CASSLAAGTRTDTQYF.